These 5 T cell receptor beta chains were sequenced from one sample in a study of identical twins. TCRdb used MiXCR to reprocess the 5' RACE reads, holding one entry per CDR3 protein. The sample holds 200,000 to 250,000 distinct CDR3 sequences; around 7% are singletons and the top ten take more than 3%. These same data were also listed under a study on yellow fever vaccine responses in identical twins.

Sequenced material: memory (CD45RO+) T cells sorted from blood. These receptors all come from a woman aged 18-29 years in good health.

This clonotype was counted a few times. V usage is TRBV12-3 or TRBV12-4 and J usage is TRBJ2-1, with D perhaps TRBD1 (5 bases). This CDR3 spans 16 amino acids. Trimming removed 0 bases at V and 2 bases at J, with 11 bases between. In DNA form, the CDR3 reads TGTGCCAGCAGTTTAGCGCGTAGGGGCCCCTACAATGAGCAGTTCTTC. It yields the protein CASSLARRGPYNEQFF.

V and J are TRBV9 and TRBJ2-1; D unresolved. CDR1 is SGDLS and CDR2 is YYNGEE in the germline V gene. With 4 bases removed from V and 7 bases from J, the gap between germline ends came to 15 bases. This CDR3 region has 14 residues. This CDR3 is CASSPGMGRNEQFF. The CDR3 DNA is TGTGCCAGCAGCCCTGGTATGGGTCGTAATGAGCAGTTCTTC. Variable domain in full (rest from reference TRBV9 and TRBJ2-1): DSGVTQTPKHLITATGQRVTLRCSPRSGDLSVYWYQQSLDQGLQFLIQYYNGEERAKGNILERFSAQQFPDLHSELNLSSLELGDSALYFCASSPGMGRNEQFFGPGTRLTVL.

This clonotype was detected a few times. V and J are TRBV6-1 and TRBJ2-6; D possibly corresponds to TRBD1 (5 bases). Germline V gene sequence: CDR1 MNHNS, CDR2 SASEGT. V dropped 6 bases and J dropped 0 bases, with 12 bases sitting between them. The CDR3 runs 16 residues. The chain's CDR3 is CASSAWGNSGANVLTF. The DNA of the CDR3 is TGTGCCAGCAGCGCGTGGGGCAACTCTGGGGCCAACGTCCTGACTTTC.

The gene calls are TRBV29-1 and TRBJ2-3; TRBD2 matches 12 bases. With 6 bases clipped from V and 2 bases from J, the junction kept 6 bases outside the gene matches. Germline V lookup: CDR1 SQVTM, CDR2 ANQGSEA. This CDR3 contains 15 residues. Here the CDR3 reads CSVSGLAGLTDTQYF. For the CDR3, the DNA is TGCAGCGTATCCGGACTAGCGGGGCTCACAGATACGCAGTATTTT.

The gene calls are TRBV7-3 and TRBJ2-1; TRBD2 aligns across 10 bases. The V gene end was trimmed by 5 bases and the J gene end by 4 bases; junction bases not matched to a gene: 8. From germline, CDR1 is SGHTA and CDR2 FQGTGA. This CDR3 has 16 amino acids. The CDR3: CASSPYSGRDYNEQFF. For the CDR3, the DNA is TGTGCCAGCAGCCCCTACAGCGGGAGGGATTACAATGAGCAGTTCTTC. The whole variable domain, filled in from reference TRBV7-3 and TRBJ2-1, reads GAGVSQTPSNKVTEKGKYVELRCDPISGHTALYWYRQSLGQGPEFLIYFQGTGAADDSGLPNDRFFAVRPEGSVSTLKIQRTERGDSAVYLCASSPYSGRDYNEQFFGPGTRLTVL.